One and the same sample provided the 5 T cell receptor beta chains below, sequenced in a study of T cell repertoires and Cas9 in healthy adults. Measured with immunoSEQ multiplex PCR; TCRdb has only the in-frame clones, and not every one. Among tens of thousands of clones, roughly nine tenths were seen once, and the ten largest hold approximately 0.7%. The sequenced material came from CD4+ effector T cells (CD127+, CD25-, CD137-, CD154-) from PBMCs; culture status not recorded. These receptors were taken from a human donor in good health.

The chain uses TRBV27 and TRBJ1-4; 8 nucleotides match TRBD1. The germline V gene has CDR1 MNHEY and CDR2 SMNVEV (reference sequence). The CDR3 is made up of 14 amino acids. V lost 6 bases and J lost 8; bases outside the gene matches: 8. The CDR3 sequence: CASRMGRGQEKLFF. Here the CDR3 DNA reads TGTGCCAGCAGGATGGGCAGGGGGCAGGAAAAACTGTTTTTT.

V gene TRBV5-5 combines with J gene TRBJ1-1; no clear D gene. Germline CDR1 SGHKS, CDR2 YYEKEE (reference sequence). V was pared by 3 bases and J by 4 bases, with 19 bases between. The CDR3 is 16 residues long. CDR3 residues: CASSSRPERGGTEAFF. CDR3 nucleotides: TGTGCCAGCAGCTCCCGACCAGAAAGAGGAGGCACTGAAGCTTTCTTT.

The V gene is TRBV6-5, the J gene TRBJ1-5, with D hard to call. Per germline, CDR1 MNHEY and CDR2 SVGAGI. The CDR3 sequence is 14 residues long. The V gene lost 6 bases and the J gene lost 0 bases, with 9 bases spanning the gap. CDR3 nucleotides: TGTGCCAGCAGACCGGACCTTAGCAATCAGCCCCAGCATTTT. It codes for CASRPDLSNQPQHF.

This chain connects TRBV6-1 to TRBJ2-5; no firm D call. CDR1 is MNHNS, CDR2 SASEGT, per germline. The CDR3 contains 12 residues. V was clipped by 4 bases and J by 2 bases, with 5 bases between them. CDR3 sequence (DNA): TGTGCCAGCAGTGTCGTTCAAGAGACCCAGTACTTC. This translates into CASSVVQETQYF.

This clone was observed once. The chain combines TRBV7-9 with TRBJ1-3; D is possibly TRBD1 (5 bases). Germline CDR1 SEHNR, CDR2 FQNEAQ (reference sequence). The V and J ends lost 8 bases and 2 bases respectively, with 16 bases between them. This CDR3 spans 15 amino acids. CDR3 bases: TGTGCCAGCTCTGATATGGGGGGGACTGGAAACACCATATATTTT. Residues: CASSDMGGTGNTIYF. Variable domain in full (rest from reference TRBV7-9 and TRBJ1-3): DTGVSQNPRHKITKRGQNVTFRCDPISEHNRLYWYRQTLGQGPEFLTYFQNEAQLEKSRLLSDRFSAERPKGSFSTLEIQRTEQGDSAMYLCASSDMGGTGNTIYFGEGSWLTVV.